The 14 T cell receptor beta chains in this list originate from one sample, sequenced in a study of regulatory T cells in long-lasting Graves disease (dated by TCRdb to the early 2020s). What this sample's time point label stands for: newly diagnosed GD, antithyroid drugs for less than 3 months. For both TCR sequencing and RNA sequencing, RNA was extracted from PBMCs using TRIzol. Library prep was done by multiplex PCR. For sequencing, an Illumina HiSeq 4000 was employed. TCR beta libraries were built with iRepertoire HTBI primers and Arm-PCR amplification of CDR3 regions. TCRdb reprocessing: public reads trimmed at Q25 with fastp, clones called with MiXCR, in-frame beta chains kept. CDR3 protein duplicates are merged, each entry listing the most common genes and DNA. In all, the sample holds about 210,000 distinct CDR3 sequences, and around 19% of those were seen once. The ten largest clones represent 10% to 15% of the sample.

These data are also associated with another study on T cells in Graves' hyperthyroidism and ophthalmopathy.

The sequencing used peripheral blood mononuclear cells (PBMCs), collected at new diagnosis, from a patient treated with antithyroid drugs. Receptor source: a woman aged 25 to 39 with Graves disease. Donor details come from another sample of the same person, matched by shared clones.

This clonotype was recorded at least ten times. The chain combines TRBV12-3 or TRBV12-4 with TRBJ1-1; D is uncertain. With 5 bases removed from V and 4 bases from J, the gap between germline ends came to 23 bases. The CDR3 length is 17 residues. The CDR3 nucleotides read TGTGCCAGCAGTCCAGCGGACGGGCTTCGGTTGGGCACTGAAGCTTTCTTT. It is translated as CASSPADGLRLGTEAFF.

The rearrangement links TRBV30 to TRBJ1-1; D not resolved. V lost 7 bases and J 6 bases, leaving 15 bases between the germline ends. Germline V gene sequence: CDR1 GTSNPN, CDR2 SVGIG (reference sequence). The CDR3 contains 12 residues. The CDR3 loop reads CASSILDAEAFF. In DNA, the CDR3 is TGTGCCTCCTCAATCCTAGACGCTGAAGCTTTCTTT.

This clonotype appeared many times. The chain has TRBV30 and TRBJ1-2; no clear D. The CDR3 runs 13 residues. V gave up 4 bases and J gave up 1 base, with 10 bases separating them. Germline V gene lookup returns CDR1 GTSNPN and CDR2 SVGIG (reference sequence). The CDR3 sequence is CAWKLSDNYGYTF. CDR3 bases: TGTGCCTGGAAACTATCCGATAACTATGGCTACACCTTC. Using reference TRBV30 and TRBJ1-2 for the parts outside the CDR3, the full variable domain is SQTIHQWPATLVQPVGSPLSLECTVEGTSNPNLYWYRQAAGRGLQLLFYSVGIGQISSEVPQNLSASRPQDRQFILSSKKLLLSDSGFYLCAWKLSDNYGYTFGSGTRLTVV.

CDR3 loop: CASSEVLARNTEAFF. In DNA, the CDR3 is TGTGCCAGCAGTGAAGTACTAGCACGGAACACTGAAGCTTTCTTT. V usage is TRBV6-1 and J usage is TRBJ1-1; no reliable D call. Per germline, CDR1 MNHNS and CDR2 SASEGT. This CDR3 has 15 amino acids. V was shortened by 1 base and J by 1 base, with 10 bases between the two germline ends.

The CDR3 is CASSQTGYGYTF. The CDR3 nucleotides read TGTGCCAGCAGCCAAACGGGCTATGGCTACACCTTC. V gene TRBV14 combines with J gene TRBJ1-2; no reliable D call. Per the germline V gene, CDR1 is SGHDN and CDR2 is FVKESK. The V and J ends lost 2 bases and 4 bases respectively, with 5 bases between them. The CDR3 loop spans 12 amino acids.

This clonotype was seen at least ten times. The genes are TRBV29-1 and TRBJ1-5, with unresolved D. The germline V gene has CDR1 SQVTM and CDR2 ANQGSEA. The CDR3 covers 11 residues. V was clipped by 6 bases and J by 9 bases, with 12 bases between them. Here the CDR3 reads CSVGPSGPQHF. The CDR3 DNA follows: TGCAGCGTGGGCCCCAGCGGGCCCCAGCATTTT.

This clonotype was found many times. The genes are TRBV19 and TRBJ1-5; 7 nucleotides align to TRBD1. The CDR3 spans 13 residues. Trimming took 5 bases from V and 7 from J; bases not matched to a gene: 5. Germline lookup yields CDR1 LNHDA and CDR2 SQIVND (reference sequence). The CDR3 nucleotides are TGTGCCAGTAGTGACAGGGTCGGACAGCCCCAGCATTTT. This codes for CASSDRVGQPQHF. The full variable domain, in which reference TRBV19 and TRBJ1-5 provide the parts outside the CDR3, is DGGITQSPKYLFRKEGQNVTLSCEQNLNHDAMYWYRQDPGQGLRLIYYSQIVNDFQKGDIAEGYSVSREKKESFPLTVTSAQKNPTAFYLCASSDRVGQPQHFGDGTRLSIL.

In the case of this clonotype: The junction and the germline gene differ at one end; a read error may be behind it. DNA of the CDR3: TGTGCCAGTGGTATATTACCTCAGGGTATATACAATGAGCAGTTCTTC. Translated: CASGILPQGIYNEQFF. The chain couples TRBV19 to TRBJ2-1, with a weak D call TRBD1 (5 bases). The germline CDR1 and CDR2 sequences are LNHDA and SQIVND (reference sequence). The CDR3 contains 16 residues.

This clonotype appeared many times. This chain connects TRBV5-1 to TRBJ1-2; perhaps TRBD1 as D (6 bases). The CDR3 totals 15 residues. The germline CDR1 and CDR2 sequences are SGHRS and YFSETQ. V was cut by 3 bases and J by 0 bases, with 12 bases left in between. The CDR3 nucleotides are TGCGCCAGCAGCTGGGCGACAGGAACTAACTATGGCTACACCTTC. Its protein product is CASSWATGTNYGYTF.

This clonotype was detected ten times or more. The CDR3 loop reads CASSPTLDPTGELFF. In nucleotides, the CDR3 is TGTGCCAGTAGTCCCACCCTCGACCCGACCGGGGAGCTGTTTTTT. V is TRBV19 and J is TRBJ2-2; D is uncertain. This CDR3 contains 15 residues. Trimming shortened V by 5 bases and J by 5 bases, and 15 bases separated the two germline ends. The V gene's germline CDR1 is LNHDA and CDR2 SQIVND (reference sequence).

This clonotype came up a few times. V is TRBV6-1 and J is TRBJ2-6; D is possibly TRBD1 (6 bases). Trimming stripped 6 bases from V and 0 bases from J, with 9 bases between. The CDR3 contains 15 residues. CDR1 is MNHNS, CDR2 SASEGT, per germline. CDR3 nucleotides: TGTGCCAGCAGAATAGGGGGCTCTGGGGCCAACGTCCTGACTTTC. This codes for CASRIGGSGANVLTF.

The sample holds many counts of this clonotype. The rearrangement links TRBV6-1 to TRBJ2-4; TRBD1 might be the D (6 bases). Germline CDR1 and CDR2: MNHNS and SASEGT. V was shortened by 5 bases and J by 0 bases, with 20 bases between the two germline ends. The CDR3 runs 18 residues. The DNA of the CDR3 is TGTGCCAGCAGTACCAGGACAGCCCCAACCTTAGCCAAAAACATTCAGTACTTC. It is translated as CASSTRTAPTLAKNIQYF.

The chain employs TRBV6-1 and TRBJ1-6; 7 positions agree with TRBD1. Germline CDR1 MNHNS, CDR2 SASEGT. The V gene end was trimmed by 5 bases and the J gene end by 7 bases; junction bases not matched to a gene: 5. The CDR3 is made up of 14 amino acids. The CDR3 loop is CASSLDRPNSPLHF. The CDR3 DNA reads TGTGCCAGCAGTCTGGACAGGCCGAATTCACCCCTCCACTTT.

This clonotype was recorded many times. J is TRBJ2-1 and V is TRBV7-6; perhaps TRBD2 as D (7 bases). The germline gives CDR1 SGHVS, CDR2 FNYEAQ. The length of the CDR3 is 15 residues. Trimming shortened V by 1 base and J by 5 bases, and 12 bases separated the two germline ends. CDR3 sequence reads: CASSLGGGGHNEQFF. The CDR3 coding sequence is TGTGCCAGCAGCTTAGGCGGCGGGGGCCACAATGAGCAGTTCTTC.